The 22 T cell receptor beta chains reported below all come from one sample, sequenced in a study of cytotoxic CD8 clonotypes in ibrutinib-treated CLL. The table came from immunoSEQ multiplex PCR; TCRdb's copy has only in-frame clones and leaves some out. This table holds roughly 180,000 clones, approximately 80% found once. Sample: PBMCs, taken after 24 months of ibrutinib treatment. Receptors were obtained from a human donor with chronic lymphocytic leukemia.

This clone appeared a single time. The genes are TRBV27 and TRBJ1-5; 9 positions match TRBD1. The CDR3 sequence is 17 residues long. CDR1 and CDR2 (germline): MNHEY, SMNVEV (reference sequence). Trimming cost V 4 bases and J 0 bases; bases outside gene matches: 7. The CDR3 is CASSSGQGGYSNQPQHF. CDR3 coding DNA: TGTGCCAGCAGTTCGGGACAGGGAGGATATAGCAATCAGCCCCAGCATTTT.

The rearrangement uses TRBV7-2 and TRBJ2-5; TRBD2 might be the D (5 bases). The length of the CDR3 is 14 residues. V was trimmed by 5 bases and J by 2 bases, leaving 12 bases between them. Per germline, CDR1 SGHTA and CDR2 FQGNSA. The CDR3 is CASSLSGAQETQYF. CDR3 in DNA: TGTGCCAGCAGCCTCAGCGGCGCACAAGAGACCCAGTACTTC.

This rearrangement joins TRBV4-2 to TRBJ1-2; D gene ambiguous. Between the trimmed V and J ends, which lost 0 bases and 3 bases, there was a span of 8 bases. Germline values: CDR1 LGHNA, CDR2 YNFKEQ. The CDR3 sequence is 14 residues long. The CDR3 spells CASSQDFQDYGYTF. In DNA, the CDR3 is TGTGCCAGCAGCCAAGATTTTCAAGACTATGGCTACACCTTC.

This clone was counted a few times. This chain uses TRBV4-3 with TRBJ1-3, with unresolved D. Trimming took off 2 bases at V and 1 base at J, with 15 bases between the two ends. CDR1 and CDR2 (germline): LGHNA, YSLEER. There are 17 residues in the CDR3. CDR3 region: CASSQNLPGGSGNTIYF. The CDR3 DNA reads TGCGCCAGCAGCCAAAACCTCCCCGGTGGATCTGGAAACACCATATATTTT.

In DNA form, the CDR3 reads TGTGCCAGCTCACTATCTGAGAGGGGCTTGAACTCTGGGGCCAACGTCCTGACTTTC. Translation: CASSLSERGLNSGANVLTF. The chain has TRBV18 and TRBJ2-6; D is perhaps TRBD1 or TRBD2 (5 bases each). Germline lookup yields CDR1 KGHSH and CDR2 LQKENI. The CDR3 consists of 19 residues. Trimming cost V 4 bases and J 0 bases, with 19 bases left between them.

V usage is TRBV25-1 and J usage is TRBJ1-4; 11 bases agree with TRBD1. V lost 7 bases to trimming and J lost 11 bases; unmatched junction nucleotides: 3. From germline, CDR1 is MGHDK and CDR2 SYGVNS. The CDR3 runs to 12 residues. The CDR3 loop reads CASTGTGGKLFF. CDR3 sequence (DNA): TGTGCCAGCACCGGGACAGGGGGTAAACTGTTTTTT.

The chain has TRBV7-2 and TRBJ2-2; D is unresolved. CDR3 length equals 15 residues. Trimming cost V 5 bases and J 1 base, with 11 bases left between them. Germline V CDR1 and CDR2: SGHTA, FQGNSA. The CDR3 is CASSTQLMNTGELFF. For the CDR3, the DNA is TGTGCCAGCAGCACCCAGCTTATGAACACCGGGGAGCTGTTTTTT.

For the CDR3, the DNA is TGTGCCAGCAGCTTCGGTTCCGGGGAGCTGTTTTTT. Protein sequence: CASSFGSGELFF. V gene TRBV7-9 combines with J gene TRBJ2-2; D unresolved. V lost 3 bases to trimming and J lost 6 bases, with 5 bases between them. CDR3 length: 12 amino acids. The germline CDR1 and CDR2 sequences are SEHNR and FQNEAQ (reference sequence). Looking up the rest from reference TRBV7-9 and TRBJ2-2 gives the full variable domain: DTGVSQNPRHKITKRGQNVTFRCDPISEHNRLYWYRQTLGQGPEFLTYFQNEAQLEKSRLLSDRFSAERPKGSFSTLEIQRTEQGDSAMYLCASSFGSGELFFGEGSRLTVL.

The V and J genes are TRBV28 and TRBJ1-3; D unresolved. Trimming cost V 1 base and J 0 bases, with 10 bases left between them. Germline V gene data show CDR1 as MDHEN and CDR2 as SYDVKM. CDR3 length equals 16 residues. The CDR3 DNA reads TGTGCCAGCAGTTTATCCGGGCCAAACTCTGGAAACACCATATATTTT. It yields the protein CASSLSGPNSGNTIYF.

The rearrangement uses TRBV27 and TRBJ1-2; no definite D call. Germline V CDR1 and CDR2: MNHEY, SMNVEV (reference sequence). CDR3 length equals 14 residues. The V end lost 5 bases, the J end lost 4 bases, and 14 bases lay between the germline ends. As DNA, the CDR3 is TGTGCCAGCAGTACCTACGGGTTGGGCTATGGCTACACCTTC. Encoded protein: CASSTYGLGYGYTF.

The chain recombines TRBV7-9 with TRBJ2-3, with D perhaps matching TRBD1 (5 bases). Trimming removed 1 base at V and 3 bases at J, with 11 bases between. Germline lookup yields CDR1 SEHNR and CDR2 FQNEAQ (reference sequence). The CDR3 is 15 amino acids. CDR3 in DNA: TGTGCCAGCAGCTTAGTGCAGGGCACAACAGATACGCAGTATTTT. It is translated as CASSLVQGTTDTQYF.

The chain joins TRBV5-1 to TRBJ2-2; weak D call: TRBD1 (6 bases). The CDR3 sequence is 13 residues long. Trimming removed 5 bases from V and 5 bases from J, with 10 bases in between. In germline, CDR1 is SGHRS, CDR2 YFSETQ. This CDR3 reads CASRKQGTGELFF. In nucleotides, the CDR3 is TGCGCCAGCAGGAAACAGGGAACCGGGGAGCTGTTTTTT.

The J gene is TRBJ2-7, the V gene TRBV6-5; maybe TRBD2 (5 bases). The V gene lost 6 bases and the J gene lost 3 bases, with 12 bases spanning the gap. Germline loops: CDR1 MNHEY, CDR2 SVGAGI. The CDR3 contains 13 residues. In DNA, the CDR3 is TGTGCCAGCAGGTACGGACTCAACTACGAGCAGTACTTC. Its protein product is CASRYGLNYEQYF.

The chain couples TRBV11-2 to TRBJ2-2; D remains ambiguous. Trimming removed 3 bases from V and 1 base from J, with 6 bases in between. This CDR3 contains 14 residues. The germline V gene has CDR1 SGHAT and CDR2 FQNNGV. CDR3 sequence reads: CASSFLQNTGELFF. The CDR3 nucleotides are TGTGCCAGCAGCTTCCTCCAGAACACCGGGGAGCTGTTTTTT.

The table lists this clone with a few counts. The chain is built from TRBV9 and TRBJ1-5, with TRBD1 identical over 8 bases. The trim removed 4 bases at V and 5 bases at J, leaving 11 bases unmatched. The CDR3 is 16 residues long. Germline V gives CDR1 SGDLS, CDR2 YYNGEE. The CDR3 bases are TGTGCCAGCAGCACCCTAGACGGGACAGGAGATCAGCCCCAGCATTTT. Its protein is CASSTLDGTGDQPQHF.

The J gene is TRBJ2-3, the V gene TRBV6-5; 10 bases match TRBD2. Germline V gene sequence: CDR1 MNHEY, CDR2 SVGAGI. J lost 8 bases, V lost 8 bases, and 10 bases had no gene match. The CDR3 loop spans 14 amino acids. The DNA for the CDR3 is TGTGCCAGCTGGACTAGCGGCAAACGTGGTACGCAGTATTTT. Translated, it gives CASWTSGKRGTQYF.

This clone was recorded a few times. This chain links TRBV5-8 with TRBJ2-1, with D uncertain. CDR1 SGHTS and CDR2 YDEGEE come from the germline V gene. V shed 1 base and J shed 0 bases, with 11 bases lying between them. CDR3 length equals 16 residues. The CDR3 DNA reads TGTGCCAGCAGCTTGTCGAGCGTGAGCTCCTACAATGAGCAGTTCTTC. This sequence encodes CASSLSSVSSYNEQFF.

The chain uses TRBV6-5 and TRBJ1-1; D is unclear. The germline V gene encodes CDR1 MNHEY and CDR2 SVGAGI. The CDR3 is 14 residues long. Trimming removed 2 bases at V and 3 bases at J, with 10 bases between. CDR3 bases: TGTGCCAGCAGTTACCAGGAGTTGGACACTGAAGCTTTCTTT. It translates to CASSYQELDTEAFF.

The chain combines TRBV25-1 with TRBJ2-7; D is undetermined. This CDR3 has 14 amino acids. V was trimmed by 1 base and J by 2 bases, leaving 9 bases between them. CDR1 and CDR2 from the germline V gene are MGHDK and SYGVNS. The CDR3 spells CASSESLQTYEQYF. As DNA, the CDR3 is TGTGCCAGCAGTGAATCTCTCCAAACCTACGAGCAGTACTTC.

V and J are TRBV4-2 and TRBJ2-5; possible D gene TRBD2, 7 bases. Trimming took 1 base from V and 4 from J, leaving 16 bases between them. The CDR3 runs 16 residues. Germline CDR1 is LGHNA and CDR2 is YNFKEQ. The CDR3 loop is CASSQGLGGPGETQYF. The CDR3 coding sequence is TGTGCCAGCAGCCAAGGACTCGGGGGGCCGGGAGAGACCCAGTACTTC.

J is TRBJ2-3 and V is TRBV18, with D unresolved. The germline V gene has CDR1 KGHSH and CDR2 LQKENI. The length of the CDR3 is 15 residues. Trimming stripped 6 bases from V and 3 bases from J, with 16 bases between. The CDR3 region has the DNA TGTGCCAGCTCGCCCACCCAACCATATACAGATACGCAGTATTTT. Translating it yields CASSPTQPYTDTQYF.

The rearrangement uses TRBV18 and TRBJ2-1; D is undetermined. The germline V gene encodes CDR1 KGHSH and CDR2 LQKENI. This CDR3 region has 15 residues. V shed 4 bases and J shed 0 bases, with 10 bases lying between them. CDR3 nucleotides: TGTGCCAGCTCACGCGGACGGAGCTCCTACAATGAGCAGTTCTTC. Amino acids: CASSRGRSSYNEQFF.